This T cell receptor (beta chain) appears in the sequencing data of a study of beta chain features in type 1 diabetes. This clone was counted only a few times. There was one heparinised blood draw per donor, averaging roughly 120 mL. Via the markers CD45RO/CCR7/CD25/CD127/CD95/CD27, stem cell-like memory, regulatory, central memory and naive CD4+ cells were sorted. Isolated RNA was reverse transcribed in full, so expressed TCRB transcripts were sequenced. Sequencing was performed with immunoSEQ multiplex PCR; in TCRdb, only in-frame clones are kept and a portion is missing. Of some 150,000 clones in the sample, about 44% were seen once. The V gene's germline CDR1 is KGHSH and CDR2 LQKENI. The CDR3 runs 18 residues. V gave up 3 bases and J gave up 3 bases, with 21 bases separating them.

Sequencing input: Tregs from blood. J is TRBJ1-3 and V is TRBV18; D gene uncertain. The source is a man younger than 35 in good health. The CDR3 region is CASSPFQFPPRSGNTIYF. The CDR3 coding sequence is TGTGCCAGCTCACCTTTTCAGTTCCCGCCGAGGAGTGGAAACACCATATATTTT.